This TCR beta chain was retrieved from a study of T-cell memory formation after mild COVID-19. Each CDR3 protein gets one entry after TCRdb re-called the 5' RACE reads with MiXCR. The sample contains roughly 180,000 distinct CDR3 sequences, roughly 11% of which appear only once. V lost 5 bases and J lost 7, with 17 bases in between. The CDR3 length is 14 residues. In germline, CDR1 is SGHAT, CDR2 FQNNGV. The receptor's source is a man aged 18 to 30 who had mild COVID-19 (a few samples of this study predate the infection). Cell type and time point are not known. The sample comprised PBMCs or a T cell subset sorted from them (not recorded which). The chain employs TRBV11-2 and TRBJ1-1; D ambiguous. In nucleotides, the CDR3 is TGTGCCAGCAGCCCCCGAATAGGGCAGCTTGAAGCTTTCTTT. Amino acid sequence: CASSPRIGQLEAFF.